This TCR beta chain emerged from a study of blood T cell repertoires in COVID-19. Clones were read by immunoSEQ multiplex PCR, and TCRdb kept only the in-frame ones, dropping some. Of a few hundred thousand clones listed, 80% to 90% are singletons. Germline V lookup: CDR1 MGHDK, CDR2 SYGVNS. Trimming took off 3 bases at V and 4 bases at J, with 7 bases between the two ends. The CDR3 runs 13 residues. Material for sequencing was peripheral blood. The V call is TRBV25-1, the J call TRBJ2-1, with a tentative D call TRBD2 (5 bases). The origin of this receptor is a woman aged 30 to 39 with active or convalescent COVID-19. The CDR3 spells CASSDGLYNEQFF. CDR3 nucleotide sequence: TGTGCCAGCAGTGACGGACTTTACAATGAGCAGTTCTTC.